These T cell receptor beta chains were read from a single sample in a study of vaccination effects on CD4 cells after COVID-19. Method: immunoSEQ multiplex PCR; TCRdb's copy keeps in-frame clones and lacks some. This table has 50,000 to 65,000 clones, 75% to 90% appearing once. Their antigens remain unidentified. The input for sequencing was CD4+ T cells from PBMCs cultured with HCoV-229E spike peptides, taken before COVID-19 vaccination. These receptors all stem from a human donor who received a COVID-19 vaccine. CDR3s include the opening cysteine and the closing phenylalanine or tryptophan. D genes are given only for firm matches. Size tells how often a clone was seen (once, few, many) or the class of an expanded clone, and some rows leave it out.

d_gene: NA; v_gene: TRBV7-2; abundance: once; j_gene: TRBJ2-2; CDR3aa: CASSPRNTGELFF; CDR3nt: TGTGCCAGCAGCCCACGGAACACCGGGGAGCTGTTTTTT
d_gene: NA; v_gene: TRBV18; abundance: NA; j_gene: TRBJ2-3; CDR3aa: CASSRIGGPTDTQYF; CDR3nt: TGTGCCAGCTCACGGATCGGGGGGCCCACAGATACGCAGTATTTT
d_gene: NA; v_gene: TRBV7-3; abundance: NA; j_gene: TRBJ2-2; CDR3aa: CASSLKWGTEIFGELFF; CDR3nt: TGTGCCAGCAGCTTAAAGTGGGGGACGGAGATCTTCGGGGAGCTGTTTTTT
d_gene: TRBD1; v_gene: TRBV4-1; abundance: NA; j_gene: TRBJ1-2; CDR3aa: CASSQTPGQGNYGYTF; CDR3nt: TGCGCCAGCAGCCAAACTCCGGGACAGGGGAACTATGGCTACACCTTC
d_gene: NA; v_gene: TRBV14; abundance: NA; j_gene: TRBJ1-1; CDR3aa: CASSQDFGGVRTEAFF; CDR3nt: TGTGCCAGCAGCCAAGATTTCGGGGGGGTACGCACTGAAGCTTTCTTT
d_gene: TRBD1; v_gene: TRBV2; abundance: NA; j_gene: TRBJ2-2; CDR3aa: CASSGTGANTGELFF; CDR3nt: TGTGCCAGCAGTGGGACAGGGGCGAACACCGGGGAGCTGTTTTTT
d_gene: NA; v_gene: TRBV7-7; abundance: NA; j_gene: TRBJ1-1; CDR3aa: CASSPIGGRVNTEAFF; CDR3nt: TGTGCCAGCAGCCCGATTGGGGGGCGAGTGAACACTGAAGCTTTCTTT
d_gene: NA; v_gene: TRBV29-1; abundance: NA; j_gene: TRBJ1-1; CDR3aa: CSVSDSFLNTEAFF; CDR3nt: TGCAGCGTATCAGATTCATTTCTGAACACTGAAGCTTTCTTT
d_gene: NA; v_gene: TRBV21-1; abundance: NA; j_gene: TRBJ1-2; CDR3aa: CASSKDRDFSYGYTF; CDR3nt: TGTGCCAGCAGCAAAGATCGGGATTTTAGCTATGGCTACACCTTC
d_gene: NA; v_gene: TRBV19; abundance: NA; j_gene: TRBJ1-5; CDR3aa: CASSIGFPQPQHF; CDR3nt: TGTGCCAGTAGTATTGGCTTCCCCCAGCCCCAGCATTTT
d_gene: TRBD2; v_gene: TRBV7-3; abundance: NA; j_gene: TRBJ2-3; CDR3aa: CASSPLAGGPTDTQYF; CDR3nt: TGTGCCAGCAGCCCACTAGCGGGGGGGCCCACAGATACGCAGTATTTT
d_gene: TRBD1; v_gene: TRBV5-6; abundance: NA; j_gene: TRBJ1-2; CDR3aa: CASSHRTGSYGYTF; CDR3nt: TGTGCCAGCAGCCACAGGACAGGGTCCTATGGCTACACCTTC
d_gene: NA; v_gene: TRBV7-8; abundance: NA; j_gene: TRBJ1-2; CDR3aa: CASSLGAGFLNYGYTF; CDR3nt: TGTGCCAGCAGCTTAGGAGCGGGGTTCCTTAACTATGGCTACACCTTC
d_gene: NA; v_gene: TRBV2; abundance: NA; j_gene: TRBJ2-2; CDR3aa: CASGTTNTGELFF; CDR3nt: TGTGCCAGCGGGACGACGAACACCGGGGAGCTGTTTTTT
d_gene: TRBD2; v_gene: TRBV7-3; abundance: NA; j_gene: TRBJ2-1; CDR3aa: CASSPPEAGGSYNEQFF; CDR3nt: TGTGCCAGCAGCCCCCCCGAAGCGGGGGGTTCCTACAATGAGCAGTTCTTC
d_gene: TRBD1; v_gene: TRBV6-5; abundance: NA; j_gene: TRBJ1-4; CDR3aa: CASSYSSDRGLFF; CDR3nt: TGTGCCAGCAGTTACTCTTCGGACAGGGGACTGTTTTTT
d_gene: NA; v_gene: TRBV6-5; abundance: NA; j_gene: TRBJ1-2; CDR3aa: CASGQLANYGYTF; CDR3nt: TGTGCCAGCGGGCAGTTAGCTAACTATGGCTACACCTTC
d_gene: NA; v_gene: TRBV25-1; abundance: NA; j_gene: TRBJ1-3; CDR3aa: CASSDLRSSGNTIYF; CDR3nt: TGTGCCAGCAGTGACCTACGGAGCTCTGGAAACACCATATATTTT
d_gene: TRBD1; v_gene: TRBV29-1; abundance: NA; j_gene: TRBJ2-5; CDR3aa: CSGQGGEETQYF; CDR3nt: TGCAGCGGACAGGGGGGAGAGGAGACCCAGTACTTC
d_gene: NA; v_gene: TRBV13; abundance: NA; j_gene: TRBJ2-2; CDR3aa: CASSLTWGGELFF; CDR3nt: TGTGCCAGCAGCTTAACGTGGGGCGGGGAGCTGTTTTTT
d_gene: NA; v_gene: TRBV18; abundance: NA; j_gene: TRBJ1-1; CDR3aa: CASSQGEVSTEAFF; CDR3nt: TGTGCCAGCTCACAAGGGGAGGTTTCCACTGAAGCTTTCTTT
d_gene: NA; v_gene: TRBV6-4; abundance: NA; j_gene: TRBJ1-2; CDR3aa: CASSDGPGYTF; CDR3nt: TGTGCCAGCAGTGATGGGCCAGGCTACACCTTC
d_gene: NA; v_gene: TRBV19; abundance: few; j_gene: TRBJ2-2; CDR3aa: CASSIPHTGELFF; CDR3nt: TGTGCCAGTAGTATACCCCACACCGGGGAGCTGTTTTTT